The text below deals with one T cell receptor (beta chain). It has no known antigen specificity. Base qualities are not recorded, but no much larger clone differs from it by a single base. The time point label for this specimen denotes: after dendritic cell vaccination, including at tumor progression/relapse. To be selected, patients needed enough residual fresh-frozen tumor tissue and more than two years of available survival data. Molecular status otherwise varied across the glioblastoma patients, but none of them carried an isocitrate dehydrogenase mutation. PBMC were collected before vaccination, two weeks after the third vaccination, and at tumor progression if tumor progression occurred. The Qiagen DNeasy Blood extraction Kit was used to extract genomic DNA. The germline V gene yields SGHDN for CDR1 and FVKESK for CDR2. The CDR3, cysteine through phenylalanine, is 17 amino acids long. Only the CDR3 portion is preserved as DNA: 51 bases, with reading frame beginning at the first base. V is shortened by 0 bases, J by 0 bases, and the region joining them spans 15 bases.

Using the immunoSEQ assay, TCRB CDR3 regions were amplified from 1.5 to 2 micrograms of genomic DNA, or from all available DNA when less than that was on hand. The multiplex PCR employed 60 forward primers targeting TCR V beta segments and 13 reverse primers targeting J beta segments. To estimate reads per starting template, synthetic control templates were spiked into each sample at limiting dilution. The Illumina HiSeq System generated 87 bp sequencing reads. The paper's processing steps were these. PCR and sequencing errors were removed by a nearest neighbor algorithm that merged closely related sequences. TCR overlap was defined as the percentage of unique tumor TCR beta sequences that were also found in the peripheral blood of the same patient. TCRdb took this table from immuneACCESS and kept in-frame rearrangements with V and J called. Such tables lack part of the clones; where checked against another copy, unresolved V genes explain under half of the gap, and the rest is unexplained. V, J and clone size were drawn from that table, and D and trimming were deduced from the DNA. The sample table shows about 50,000 clones, and approximately 91% are seen once. Roughly 5% of the sample belongs to the ten largest clones.

The sample is drawn from a study of glioma-infiltrating T cells after dendritic cell vaccination (dated by TCRdb to the mid-2010s). For the study in its entirety: The cohort included some 15 glioblastoma patients drawn from Phase I and II dendritic cell vaccination trials, of whom 9 were newly diagnosed and 6 had recurrent disease. Patients received autologous tumor lysate-pulsed dendritic cell vaccination between about 2002 and 2013. To make the vaccine, monocyte-derived dendritic cells were cultured for under eight days with IL-4 and GM-CSF and then pulsed overnight with autologous tumor lysate. Each patient got three intradermal injections of the dendritic cell vaccine, spaced at biweekly intervals, in the arm below the axilla. In glioblastoma patients vaccinated with dendritic cells, deep sequencing of TCR beta CDR3 regions served to measure tumor-infiltrating lymphocyte content and to compare repertoires between tumor and blood. Survival after dendritic cell vaccination was correlated with TCR sequencing metrics, including TIL content and tumor-blood repertoire overlap. Paper-wide results and their limitations: No direct relationship between TCR clonality and survival was found, suggesting that a diverse polyclonal response may matter. The cohort was small and heterogeneous, only a few patients had full blood and tumor sets, and even fewer had initial-recurrent tumor pairs. After dendritic cell vaccination, a higher estimated pretreatment TIL content predicted longer time to progression and longer overall survival. The three-group TCR overlap response model was characterized as speculative, and prospective validation of the model was stated to be required.

This specimen consisted of blood, obtained after dendritic cell vaccination. The receptor was derived from a human donor with glioblastoma. Recombination linked TRBV14 to TRBJ2-7; the D gene is unclear. The DNA reads as follows: TGTGCCAGCAGCCAAGATTTCTCTGGGTGGGCCTCCTACGAGCAGTACTTC. It translates as CASSQDFSGWASYEQYF.